This T cell receptor (beta chain) was documented in a study of CD8 T cells in ankylosing spondylitis. To note about this clonotype: The antigen is undetermined.

Study findings and constraints: The disease-linked clones had a CD8+ phenotype and low blood frequencies. Characteristic of ankylosing spondylitis blood, it appeared, was a TCR beta motif comprising several highly homologous variants.

A single record per CDR3 protein comes from TCRdb applying MiXCR to the 5' RACE reads. Here the sample spans approximately 440,000 distinct CDR3 sequences, more than 15% being singletons. CDR1 SGHRS and CDR2 YFSETQ come from the germline V gene. Trimming took 0 bases from V and 4 from J, leaving 13 bases between them. The CDR3 is 15 amino acids. This sequence joins TRBV5-1 and TRBJ1-2; D may be TRBD1 (6 bases). This sequence was found in a male donor with ankylosing spondylitis. The sample taken for sequencing was blood, either unsorted or a sorted T cell fraction (not recorded which). CDR3 in DNA: TGCGCCAGCAGCTTGGCCTCGACAGGCTCCTATGGCTACACCTTC. It translates to CASSLASTGSYGYTF. The whole variable domain, filled in from reference TRBV5-1 and TRBJ1-2, reads KAGVTQTPRYLIKTRGQQVTLSCSPISGHRSVSWYQQTPGQGLQFLFEYFSETQRNKGNFPGRFSGRQFSNSRSEMNVSTLELGDSALYLCASSLASTGSYGYTFGSGTRLTVV.